This T cell receptor (beta chain) was captured in a study of Graves' ophthalmopathy and Graves' hyperthyroidism (dated by TCRdb to 2017 to 2018). Turning to the overall study: Peripheral blood was collected before any treatment was given, at the time of initial diagnosis. The study used TCR beta repertoire signatures to distinguish Graves' ophthalmopathy from Graves' hyperthyroidism and to predict progression to ophthalmopathy. In total, 135 blood samples were TCR-sequenced: approximately 42 ophthalmopathy, some 80 hyperthyroidism and about 17 hyperthyroidism-to-ophthalmopathy patients. To explore V-J signatures that separate ophthalmopathy from hyperthyroidism, a discovery set of 95 to 100 patients was enrolled, consisting of about 41 with ophthalmopathy and about 60 with stable hyperthyroidism. An independent validation cohort was composed of roughly 18 hyperthyroidism patients and around 16 patients who later progressed from hyperthyroidism to ophthalmopathy. T-cell repertoires of thyroid tissue and blood were compared in over 5 hyperthyroidism patients. Following sampling, methimazole starting at 30 mg daily was administered to hyperthyroidism patients, and high-dose intravenous methylprednisolone was administered to ophthalmopathy patients. What the research found in general, with its limitations: In cross-validation, the 13-signature model distinguished ophthalmopathy from stable hyperthyroidism with approximately 85% sensitivity and roughly 81% specificity, and in the test set the corresponding values were roughly 78% and 74%. No statistical method was used to set the sample size in advance, and the investigators knew which group each participant was assigned to. In validation, the model predicted ophthalmopathy progression with roughly 68% sensitivity and around 72% specificity; eleven to twelve predicted patients were CT-confirmed with GO in a median of 6.5 months. Most of the expanded thyroid clonotypes with a frequency above 0.001 were also detected in blood, and it was suggested that the thyroid immune response may be reflected by blood repertoires.

Measured from the cysteine to the phenylalanine, the CDR3 is 11 residues long. Only the CDR3 DNA is retained, 33 bases long and in frame from the first base. Looking up the germline V gene yields CDR1 SQVTM and CDR2 ANQGSEA. Note on this clonotype: The target of this receptor is not known. Per-base quality was not reported, and no clone a single base away is much larger than it.

Ophthalmopathy patients were characterized by moderately to severely active disease, a Clinical Activity Score of at least 3, a NOSPECS grade of at least 4, and a disease duration under 3 months. Anyone with other autoimmune diseases, uncontrolled infections, pregnancy or lactation was excluded from the study. Clinical symptoms, serum thyroxine, TRAb, thyroid ultrasound and orbital computed tomography were used for diagnosis. Ficoll-Paque density gradient centrifugation was used to isolate PBMCs from about 9.4 ml of fresh peripheral blood. Total RNA was extracted using Trizol reagent, and RNA quality was checked on an Agilent 2100 Bioanalyzer. For repertoire sequencing, the TCR beta CDR3 regions were amplified from RNA transcripts. HTBI primers and the Qiagen OneStep RT-PCR kit were used in a first-round RT-PCR, which was followed by a second-round multiplex PCR, size selection and purification. Sequencing of the libraries was carried out on an Illumina HiSeq2000 in paired-end mode with 100 bp reads. Per the original workflow: Reads were processed with SOAPnuke, discarding reads with adapters, uncalled bases, mean Phred below 15, or no exact constant-primer or identifier match. COPE v1.2.5 was used to merge the high-quality paired reads. Clonotypes were defined as unique nucleotide sequences and were aligned to IMGT TRB V, D and J references using MiTCR v1.1. Only V-J combinations with frequency above 0.0001 were analysed, covering over 98% of repertoires. For each V-J combination, a TCR clonal expansion and chaos score was defined as F50 clonal expansion divided by the chaos observed in the TCRdist matrix. Welch's t-statistics and random forest were used to narrow the features down to approximately 13 V-J combinations, which were then fed into a naive Bayes classifier. The Morisita-Horn index was used to measure how similar the thyroid and blood repertoires were. TCRdb reran the public reads through fastp at Q25 and MiXCR, keeping productive beta chains. Rows merge per CDR3 protein into single entries with the most common DNA and genes. Here the V and J calls rest on TCRdb's processing, not on the authors' analysis. A total of approximately 640,000 distinct CDR3 sequences appear in this sample, about 38% of them only once. 3.3% of the sample is taken by the ten largest.

The sequenced sample consisted of peripheral blood. The V gene is TRBV29-1 and the J gene is TRBJ1-2, and TRBD1 aligns with 7 junction nucleotides. This clonotype originated in an adult man with Graves' ophthalmopathy. The nucleotide sequence is TGCAGTTTATCCAGGGGGGACGGCTACACCTTC. It encodes CSLSRGDGYTF.